What follows describes a single T cell receptor (beta chain). Its specificity is not known. At one end the junction does not follow the germline gene, possibly because of a read error. Without exception, sorted populations had purity beyond 95%. The sample is drawn from a study of beta chain features in type 1 diabetes. Study in general: Age, gender and cell yields were similar between patients and healthy donors. Study observations and caveats: Lower insertion and higher deletion counts appeared at VDJ junctions in type 1 diabetes patients. A potential PCR bias toward shorter templates would be equal in patient and control samples.

The whole isolated RNA underwent reverse transcription, so sequencing captured expressed TCRB transcripts. Profiled with immunoSEQ multiplex PCR; TCRdb holds only in-frame clones, not every one. The sample lists around 450,000 clones; about an eighth were seen once. This clonotype originated in a young woman in good health. Sequenced: naive CD4+ T cells from blood.

This CDR3 reads CASSAGNNYEQYF. Here the CDR3 DNA reads TGTGCTAGCAGCGCCGGGAACAACTACGAGCAGTACTTC. The chain links TRBV7-7 to TRBJ2-7; maybe TRBD2 (5 bases). Germline V gene lookup returns CDR1 SSHAT and CDR2 FNYEAQ (reference sequence). The CDR3 consists of 13 residues.